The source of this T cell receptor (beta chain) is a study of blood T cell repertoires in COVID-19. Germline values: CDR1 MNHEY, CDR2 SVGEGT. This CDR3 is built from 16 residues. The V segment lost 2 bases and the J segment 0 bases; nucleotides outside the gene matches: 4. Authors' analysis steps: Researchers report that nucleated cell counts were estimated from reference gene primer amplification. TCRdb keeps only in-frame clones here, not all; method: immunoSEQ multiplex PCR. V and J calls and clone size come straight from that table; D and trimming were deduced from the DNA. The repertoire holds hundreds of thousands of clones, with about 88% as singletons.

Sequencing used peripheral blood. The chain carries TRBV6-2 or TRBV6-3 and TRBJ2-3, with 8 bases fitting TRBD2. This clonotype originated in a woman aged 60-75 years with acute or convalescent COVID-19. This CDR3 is CASSYISGTSTDTQYF. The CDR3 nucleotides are TGTGCCAGCAGTTACATTAGCGGGACTAGCACAGATACGCAGTATTTT.